These 4 T cell receptor beta chains were sequenced from one sample in a study of cytomegalovirus exposure and HLA in healthy donors. Amplification used 60 Vbeta primers and 13 Jbeta primers. The data were produced by immunoSEQ multiplex PCR, yet TCRdb's version contains in-frame clones alone and is incomplete. Among more than 150,000 clones, roughly 83% were seen once, and the ten largest hold 0.35% to 0.4%. Sequencing was done on a sample of PBMCs. Receptors originate from a boy aged 2 to 10 in good health and CMV-seronegative.

The chain couples TRBV6-4 to TRBJ2-7, with 7 nucleotides matching TRBD2. J was trimmed by 4 bases and V by 4 bases; bases with no gene match: 10. The length of the CDR3 is 15 residues. Germline CDR1 reads MRHNA; CDR2 reads SNTAGT. CDR3 loop: CASSGSSREGYEQYF. Written as DNA, the CDR3 is TGTGCCAGCAGTGGTAGCAGCAGGGAGGGGTACGAGCAGTACTTC.

The chain uses TRBV5-1 and TRBJ1-4; TRBD1 aligns across 8 bases. With 1 base clipped from V and 7 bases from J, the junction kept 15 bases outside the gene matches. Germline CDR1 and CDR2: SGHRS and YFSETQ. The CDR3 totals 18 residues. For the CDR3, the DNA is TGCGCCAGCAGCTTGCCCGGGACAGGTCGTGTGGGTGGTGAAAAACTGTTTTTT. Its protein is CASSLPGTGRVGGEKLFF.

The chain employs TRBV6-5 and TRBJ1-2, with TRBD1 identical over 11 bases. V dropped 9 bases and J dropped 2; count of bases not matched to a gene: 8. CDR1 and CDR2 (germline): MNHEY, SVGAGI. The CDR3 loop spans 15 amino acids. CDR3 protein: CASMGQGESNYGYTF. In DNA, the CDR3 is TGTGCCAGTATGGGACAGGGGGAATCAAACTATGGCTACACCTTC.

This clone occurred once. The chain employs TRBV19 and TRBJ2-5; 9 nucleotides line up with TRBD1. The V segment lost 5 bases and the J segment 4 bases; nucleotides outside the gene matches: 11. From germline, CDR1 is LNHDA and CDR2 SQIVND (reference sequence). The CDR3 loop spans 16 amino acids. The chain's CDR3 is CASSLYLGQGRETQYF. CDR3 in DNA: TGTGCCAGTAGTCTCTACCTGGGACAGGGTCGAGAGACCCAGTACTTC.